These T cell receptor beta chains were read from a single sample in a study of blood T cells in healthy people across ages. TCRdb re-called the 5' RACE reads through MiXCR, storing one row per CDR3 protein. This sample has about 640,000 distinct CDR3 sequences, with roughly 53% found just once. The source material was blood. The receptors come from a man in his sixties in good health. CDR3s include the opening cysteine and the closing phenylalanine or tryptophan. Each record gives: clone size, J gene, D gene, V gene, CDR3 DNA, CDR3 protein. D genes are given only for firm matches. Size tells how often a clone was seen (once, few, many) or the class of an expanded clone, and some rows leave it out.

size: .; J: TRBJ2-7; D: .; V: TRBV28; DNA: TGTGCCAGCAAGGGCAGGGCCAAGGCGGGGAGAGGGTACTTC; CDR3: CASKGRAKAGRGYF
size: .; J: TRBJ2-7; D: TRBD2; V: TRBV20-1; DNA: TGCAGTGCTAGAGAGGGGGGGGGTCACGAGCAGTACTTC; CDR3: CSAREGGGHEQYF
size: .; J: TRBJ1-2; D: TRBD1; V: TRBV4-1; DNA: TGCGCCAGCAGCCAGTTAGGACAGGGTAACTATGGCTACACCTTC; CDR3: CASSQLGQGNYGYTF
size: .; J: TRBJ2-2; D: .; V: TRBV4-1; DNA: TGCGCCAGCAGCCAAGATTCACGGGGAGGTTTATCCGGGGAGCTGTTTTTT; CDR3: CASSQDSRGGLSGELFF
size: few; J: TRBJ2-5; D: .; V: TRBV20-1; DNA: TGCAGTGCCCCTGGGGTAAACGGCCAAGAGACCCAGTACTTC; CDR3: CSAPGVNGQETQYF
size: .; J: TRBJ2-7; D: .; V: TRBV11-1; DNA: TGTGCCGGCAGCTTTTCGTCCGCGTACGAGCAGTACTTC; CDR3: CAGSFSSAYEQYF
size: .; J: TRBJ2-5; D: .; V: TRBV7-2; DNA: TGTGCCAGCAGCTGTACTAGTCTCGGGCGAGGTGAGCAGTACTTC; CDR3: CASSCTSLGRGEQYF
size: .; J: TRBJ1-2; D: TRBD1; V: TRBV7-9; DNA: TGTGCCAGCAGCTTATGGACAGGGGGCCATGGCTACACCTTC; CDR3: CASSLWTGGHGYTF
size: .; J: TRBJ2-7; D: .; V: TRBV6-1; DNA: TGTGCCAGCAGTGAAGCGGGATTGGGGGGAGGCGCGCAGTACTTC; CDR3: CASSEAGLGGGAQYF
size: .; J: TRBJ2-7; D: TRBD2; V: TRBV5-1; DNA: TGCGCCAGCAGCTTGGCCCGGGTAGGCAGGGAGGGCTACGAGCAGTACTTC; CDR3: CASSLARVGREGYEQYF
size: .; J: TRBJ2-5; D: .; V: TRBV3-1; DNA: TGTGCCAGCAGCCCCCTGACTAGAGGGGAGACCCAGTACTTC; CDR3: CASSPLTRGETQYF
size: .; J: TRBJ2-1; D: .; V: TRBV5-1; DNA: TGCGCCAGCAGCTTGGCTTTTGGGGCCGGTGAGCAGTTCTTC; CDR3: CASSLAFGAGEQFF